The entry that follows covers one T cell receptor beta chain sequence. Germline V lookup: CDR1 LGHDT, CDR2 YNNKEL (reference sequence). The CDR3 has 17 amino acids. The V gene end was trimmed by 3 bases and the J gene end by 8 bases; junction bases not matched to a gene: 14. This table comes from immunoSEQ multiplex PCR, and its TCRdb copy is limited to in-frame clones, with some not included. The sample records more than 250,000 clones, 87% being singletons. This record belongs to a study of blood T cell repertoires in COVID-19. Sequenced sample: PBMCs or T cells enriched from blood (not recorded which). This chain uses TRBV3-1 (or the pseudogene TRBV3-2) with TRBJ2-1; 9 bases align to TRBD2. This TCR was sampled from a woman aged 40 to 50 who had recovered from COVID-19. The CDR3 reads CASSQTRGASGTDEQFF. The DNA of the CDR3 is TGTGCCAGCAGCCAGACGAGGGGGGCTAGCGGGACCGATGAGCAGTTCTTC.